Here is one T cell receptor beta chain with its context. The target antigen is unknown. This record belongs to a study of CD8 T cells in ankylosing spondylitis. Findings of the study overall: Clones linked with disease were CD8+ and fairly uncommon in the peripheral blood. Enrichment of disease-linked clones was reportedly significant in matched ankylosing spondylitis synovial fluid. Characteristic, it appeared, of ankylosing spondylitis blood was a TCR beta motif of about eight highly homologous variants.

For TCR beta, libraries came from quantitative 5'-RACE with molecular barcodes. TCRdb reprocessed the 5' RACE reads via MiXCR and lists one record per CDR3 protein. The data hold 300,000 to 350,000 distinct CDR3 sequences, with around 20% observed a single time. This CDR3 spans 15 amino acids. V lost 2 bases and J 4 bases, leaving 13 bases between the germline ends. Germline V gene lookup returns CDR1 SGHVS and CDR2 FQNEAQ. This receptor was obtained from a female donor with ankylosing spondylitis or in good health (not recorded which). The gene calls are TRBV7-8 and TRBJ2-3; D ambiguous. What was sequenced was blood, either unsorted or a sorted T cell fraction (not recorded which). The CDR3 DNA follows: TGTGCCAGCAGCTTATCCAGGTTCTCGGCAGATACGCAGTATTTT. Translating it yields CASSLSRFSADTQYF.